Described below is a single T cell receptor beta chain sequence and its context. Its target is not known. The sample belongs to a study of T cell responses to AZD1222 COVID-19 vaccine. Trimming stripped 7 bases from V and 8 bases from J, with 20 bases between. The germline CDR1 and CDR2 sequences are SNHLY and FYNNEI. This CDR3 region has 14 residues. Broader study findings: Spike regions recognized by vaccine-associated CD4 TCRs spanned the protein, led by 160-218 and 743-854.

Using immunoSEQ multiplex PCR, the repertoire was profiled, and TCRdb retains in-frame clones only, with some absent. The sample holds about 140,000 clones, 86% seen once. The TCR was taken from an adult who received the AZD1222 COVID-19 vaccine. The specimen was peripheral blood, collected 28 days after the second AZD1222 dose. V is TRBV2 and J is TRBJ1-2, with D tentatively TRBD1 (5 bases). The CDR3 spells CASIPDSKGRGYTF. CDR3 coding DNA: TGTGCCAGCATTCCTGACAGCAAAGGGCGGGGCTACACCTTC.